What follows are 22 T cell receptor beta chains derived from one specimen sequenced in a study of early T cells in non-severe SARS-CoV-2 infection. TCRdb independently ran MiXCR on the 5' RACE reads; one entry per CDR3 protein. The data hold 25,000 to 35,000 distinct CDR3 sequences, with about 4.6% observed a single time. Sequenced material: whole blood, taken at baseline. The source of these receptors is an adult who was a healthcare worker with PCR-confirmed SARS-CoV-2 infection or an uninfected control (not recorded which).

This clonotype was seen repeatedly, ten times or more. The V call is TRBV6-2 or TRBV6-3, the J call TRBJ2-7; D is perhaps TRBD2 (7 bases). Germline V gene sequence: CDR1 MNHEY, CDR2 SVGEGT. The CDR3 sequence is 12 residues long. V was clipped by 11 bases and J by 5 bases, with 16 bases between them. The DNA for the CDR3 is TGTGCCTGTTGGGGGGGGCACAACGAGCAGTACTTC. Translation: CACWGGHNEQYF.

This clonotype qualifies as medium-sized (0.01 to 0.1%). The chain couples TRBV5-1 to TRBJ2-3; D remains ambiguous. V dropped 4 bases and J dropped 8 bases, with 8 bases sitting between them. Germline V gene data show CDR1 as SGHRS and CDR2 as YFSETQ. The CDR3 contains 11 residues. CDR3 sequence (DNA): TGCGCCAGCAGCATCCCGGGTACGCAGTATTTT. It specifies CASSIPGTQYF.

This clonotype was observed at least ten times. The V call is TRBV27, the J call TRBJ1-2; no firm D call. The CDR3 totals 14 residues. Trimming pared 5 bases from V and 8 bases from J, leaving 18 bases between. Germline CDR1 MNHEY, CDR2 SMNVEV (reference sequence). This chain's CDR3 is CASSPEEGWGGYTF. Written as DNA, the CDR3 is TGTGCCAGCAGTCCGGAGGAAGGCTGGGGAGGCTACACCTTC.

This clonotype was recorded many times. V and J are TRBV7-3 and TRBJ2-1; no clear D. This CDR3 has 15 residues. Trimming removed 5 bases at V and 0 bases at J, with 11 bases between. CDR1 SGHTA and CDR2 FQGTGA come from the germline V gene. CDR3 DNA sequence: TGTGCCAGCAGCCCCGAGGTGATCTCCTACAATGAGCAGTTCTTC. This codes for CASSPEVISYNEQFF.

This clonotype was found many times. This rearrangement joins TRBV6-2 or TRBV6-3 to TRBJ2-7, with D maybe TRBD1 (5 bases). Germline lookup yields CDR1 MNHEY and CDR2 SVGEGT. V was shortened by 2 bases and J by 0 bases, with 8 bases between the two germline ends. There are 14 residues in the CDR3. The CDR3 loop reads CASSYNRNSYEQYF. As DNA, the CDR3 is TGTGCCAGCAGTTACAACAGGAACTCCTACGAGCAGTACTTC.

This clonotype was seen many times. The rearrangement uses TRBV12-3 or TRBV12-4 and TRBJ1-1; the D is unclear. Between the trimmed V and J ends, which lost 3 bases and 4 bases, there was a span of 12 bases. This CDR3 is built from 14 residues. CDR3 in DNA: TGTGCCAGCAGTTTGGCCGGGATTTCCACTGAAGCTTTCTTT. Translating gives CASSLAGISTEAFF.

This clonotype was counted ten times or more. The chain recombines TRBV5-6 with TRBJ1-1; the D is unclear. This CDR3 comprises 15 residues. The V gene's germline CDR1 is SGHDT and CDR2 YYEEEE. Deletions cut 1 base from V and 0 bases from J, with 10 bases between. The CDR3 is CASSLIGVLNTEAFF. CDR3 DNA sequence: TGTGCCAGCAGCTTGATCGGGGTTTTGAACACTGAAGCTTTCTTT.

This clonotype was seen ten or more times. This chain joins TRBV7-7 and TRBJ2-5, with TRBD1 matching over 9 bases. Germline V gene data show CDR1 as SSHAT and CDR2 as FNYEAQ (reference sequence). Trimming removed 5 bases from V and 2 bases from J; junction bases left unmatched: 3. This CDR3 has 14 residues. In DNA form, the CDR3 reads TGTGCCAGCAGCCTAGACAGGGGGCAAGAGACCCAGTACTTC. It translates to CASSLDRGQETQYF.

The table lists this clonotype with many counts. This rearrangement joins TRBV18 to TRBJ1-1; D is possibly TRBD1 (5 bases). This CDR3 has 14 amino acids. The germline CDR1 and CDR2 sequences are KGHSH and LQKENI. V was clipped by 1 base and J by 1 base, with 7 bases between them. The CDR3 coding sequence is TGTGCCAGCTCACCACGGGGGACGAACACTGAAGCTTTCTTT. Residues: CASSPRGTNTEAFF.

This clonotype was seen repeatedly, ten times or more. The rearrangement joins TRBV20-1 to TRBJ2-5; D is tentatively TRBD1 or TRBD2 (5 bases each). The CDR3 consists of 14 residues. Germline lookup yields CDR1 DFQATT and CDR2 SNEGSKA (reference sequence). V lost 5 bases, J lost 8 bases, and 21 bases lay in between. CDR3 nucleotides: TGCAGTGCTTATTCCGGGACCGATCATCGAACCCAGTACTTC. Translated: CSAYSGTDHRTQYF.

This clonotype was found many times. The genes are TRBV20-1 and TRBJ1-1, with D perhaps matching TRBD1 (6 bases). Germline V gene sequence: CDR1 DFQATT, CDR2 SNEGSKA (reference sequence). The CDR3 has 13 residues. The germline V and J ends were trimmed by 3 bases and 5 bases, with 13 bases remaining between them. The CDR3 region has the DNA TGCAGTGCTAGGCCCGGGACAAGGACTGAAGCTTTCTTT. Its protein is CSARPGTRTEAFF.

This clonotype was observed many times. The chain couples TRBV2 to TRBJ1-6, with D unresolved. Germline CDR1 SNHLY, CDR2 FYNNEI. This CDR3 is 11 amino acids long. Trimming took 4 bases from V and 6 from J, leaving 1 base between them. CDR3 bases: TGTGCCAGCAGTGCTAATTCACCCCTCCACTTT. It yields the protein CASSANSPLHF. Combining the CDR3 with reference TRBV2 and TRBJ1-6 gives the whole variable domain EPEVTQTPSHQVTQMGQEVILRCVPISNHLYFYWYRQILGQKVEFLVSFYNNEISEKSEIFDDQFSVERPDGSNFTLKIRSTKLEDSAMYFCASSANSPLHFGNGTRLTVT.

This clonotype qualifies as medium-sized. The V and J genes are TRBV6-5 and TRBJ2-7; D not certain. Deletions cut 7 bases from V and 6 bases from J, with 13 bases between. The CDR3 is 12 amino acids. In germline, CDR1 is MNHEY, CDR2 SVGAGI. DNA for the CDR3: TGTGCCAGCACTACACCCTCGGGCGAGCAGTACTTC. It specifies CASTTPSGEQYF.

This clonotype showed up many times. The chain employs TRBV7-9 and TRBJ2-3, with 8 bases lining up with TRBD2. The CDR3 consists of 16 residues. In germline, CDR1 is SEHNR, CDR2 FQNEAQ (reference sequence). V trimming: 1 base; J trimming: 8 bases; junction bases outside the gene matches: 11. The CDR3 loop is CASSLEAGGPPGTQYF. CDR3 nucleotides: TGTGCCAGCAGCTTAGAGGCGGGGGGCCCCCCCGGTACGCAGTATTTT.

This clonotype was detected ten times or more. The V call is TRBV6-5, the J call TRBJ2-7; 7 nucleotides line up with TRBD1. CDR1 is MNHEY and CDR2 is SVGAGI in the germline V gene. J lost 6 bases, V lost 2 bases, and 7 bases had no gene match. The CDR3 is 14 residues long. CDR3 region: CASSYLEGAGEQYF. For the CDR3, the DNA is TGTGCCAGCAGTTACCTAGAGGGGGCGGGCGAGCAGTACTTC.

This clonotype occurred many times. The chain carries TRBV20-1 and TRBJ2-7, with a tentative D call TRBD1 (5 bases). Germline V CDR1 and CDR2: DFQATT, SNEGSKA (reference sequence). The CDR3 is 12 residues long. Trimming shortened V by 1 base and J by 3 bases, and 7 bases separated the two germline ends. The CDR3 loop is CSARGQFYEQYF. In DNA, the CDR3 is TGCAGTGCTAGAGGACAGTTCTACGAGCAGTACTTC.

This chain uses TRBV9 with TRBJ2-5, with TRBD2 matching 9 bases. Germline CDR1 SGDLS, CDR2 YYNGEE. The CDR3 totals 14 residues. V lost 4 bases, J lost 3 bases, and 4 bases stayed unmatched. The CDR3 DNA follows: TGTGCCAGCAGCCCGCGGACTAGCGAAGAGACCCAGTACTTC. It is translated as CASSPRTSEETQYF.

The sample holds many counts of this clonotype. The genes are TRBV12-3 or TRBV12-4 and TRBJ1-1, with TRBD1 as a possible D gene (5 bases). Trimming left V 3 bases short and J 0 bases short, with 8 bases between. This CDR3 comprises 14 residues. The CDR3 DNA follows: TGTGCCAGCAGTTTGAGACAGATGAACACTGAAGCTTTCTTT. Protein sequence: CASSLRQMNTEAFF.

This clonotype was seen at least ten times. The V call is TRBV12-3 or TRBV12-4, the J call TRBJ1-1, with D hard to call. This CDR3 comprises 13 residues. Trimming left V 5 bases short and J 0 bases short, with 7 bases between. The CDR3 coding sequence is TGTGCCAGCAGTGGGCCTTTGAACACTGAAGCTTTCTTT. Its translation: CASSGPLNTEAFF.

This clonotype was counted a few times. The J gene is TRBJ2-3, the V gene TRBV9; D unclear. Germline V CDR1 and CDR2: SGDLS, YYNGEE. The CDR3 consists of 17 residues. V was clipped by 4 bases and J by 5 bases, with 23 bases between them. The CDR3 DNA follows: TGTGCCAGCAGCCCCCGGTCGACTGGAAACGTTCGAGATACGCAGTATTTT. Translated: CASSPRSTGNVRDTQYF.

This clonotype has at least ten counts. V is TRBV20-1 and J is TRBJ1-2; TRBD1 matches 12 bases. The CDR3 spans 14 residues. Germline-derived CDR1 and CDR2 are DFQATT and SNEGSKA (reference sequence). The ends lost 4 bases at V and 8 bases at J; junction bases unmatched: 8. CDR3 sequence reads: CSATKTGTGGGYTF. The CDR3 DNA reads TGCAGTGCTACGAAAACCGGGACAGGGGGCGGCTACACCTTC.

This clonotype was seen repeatedly, ten times or more. This chain connects TRBV28 to TRBJ2-4; D not certain. This CDR3 contains 18 residues. The germline CDR1 and CDR2 sequences are MDHEN and SYDVKM. V was shortened by 6 bases and J by 0 bases, with 21 bases between the two germline ends. The DNA of the CDR3 is TGTGCCAGCAGCCCACCTGGGGTGGCCCGTCTAGCCAAAAACATTCAGTACTTC. This gives the protein CASSPPGVARLAKNIQYF.